The clone carrying this T cell receptor beta chain came up a few times. Clones were read by immunoSEQ multiplex PCR, and TCRdb kept only the in-frame ones, dropping some. The sample has under 750,000 clones; roughly 72% are singletons. The data originate from a study of shared clonotypes between healthy human individuals. The ends lost 4 bases at V and 6 bases at J; junction bases unmatched: 7. Germline-derived CDR1 and CDR2 are SEHNR and FQNEAQ (reference sequence). This CDR3 has 14 residues. The sample taken for sequencing was memory CD4+ T cells sorted from blood. Subset in this sample: CD45RA-negative fraction. The receptor comes from a woman in her twenties or thirties in good health. The rearrangement links TRBV7-9 to TRBJ2-3; TRBD1 matches 7 bases. This chain's CDR3 is CASSSMGTVDTQYF. CDR3 sequence (DNA): TGTGCCAGCAGCTCTATGGGGACAGTTGATACGCAGTATTTT.